One sample yielded the 30 T cell receptor beta chains listed below, sequenced in a study of CD8+ T cells in alopecia areata. Sequencing relied on a cDNA template that was reverse transcribed from extracted RNA. Data came from immunoSEQ multiplex PCR; TCRdb stores just in-frame clones and leaves some out. The table has 150,000 to 200,000 clones, 64% seen once; the top ten hold 1.3%. Treatment in this sample: oral pan-JAK inhibitor, 5-10 mg twice daily. The starting material was CD4+ T cells sorted from blood, obtained at week 49, from a patient treated with tofacitinib. Receptors originate from a human donor with alopecia areata.

V usage is TRBV27 and J usage is TRBJ1-5, with 9 bases aligning to TRBD1. Trimming removed 5 bases from V and 9 bases from J; junction bases left unmatched: 14. CDR1 is MNHEY, CDR2 SMNVEV, per germline (reference sequence). This CDR3 comprises 16 residues. CDR3 in amino acids: CASSPDRGTTRWPQHF. In DNA, the CDR3 is TGTGCCAGCAGTCCGGACAGGGGCACTACAAGGTGGCCCCAGCATTTT.

The chain joins TRBV2 to TRBJ2-1; 8 positions match TRBD2. J lost 5 bases, V lost 2 bases, and 5 bases had no gene match. Germline V gene lookup returns CDR1 SNHLY and CDR2 FYNNEI. The CDR3 is 15 residues long. The CDR3 region has the DNA TGTGCCAGCAGTGAAAAGCGGGGGCTCAACAATGAGCAGTTCTTC. Residues: CASSEKRGLNNEQFF. The full variable domain, its missing parts supplied by reference TRBV2 and TRBJ2-1, is EPEVTQTPSHQVTQMGQEVILRCVPISNHLYFYWYRQILGQKVEFLVSFYNNEISEKSEIFDDQFSVERPDGSNFTLKIRSTKLEDSAMYFCASSEKRGLNNEQFFGPGTRLTVL.

This chain uses TRBV30 with TRBJ2-7; unclear D gene. Trimming removed 3 bases from V and 3 bases from J, with 9 bases in between. This CDR3 comprises 12 residues. The germline V gene has CDR1 GTSNPN and CDR2 SVGIG (reference sequence). CDR3: CAWSFQSYEQYF. The CDR3 DNA is TGTGCCTGGAGCTTTCAGAGCTACGAGCAGTACTTC.

This clone has more than one count but fewer than ten. V usage is TRBV5-4 and J usage is TRBJ2-1; 15 bases fit TRBD2. Germline values: CDR1 SGHNT, CDR2 YYREEE (reference sequence). The trim removed 4 bases at V and 14 bases at J, leaving 7 bases unmatched. The CDR3 extends over 14 amino acids. The chain's CDR3 is CASSAPGTSGGKFF. CDR3 nucleotide sequence: TGTGCCAGCAGCGCCCCAGGGACTAGCGGGGGGAAGTTCTTC. Complete variable domain (other parts from reference TRBV5-4 and TRBJ2-1): ETGVTQSPTHLIKTRGQQVTLRCSSQSGHNTVSWYQQALGQGPQFIFQYYREEENGRGNFPPRFSGLQFPNYSSELNVNALELDDSALYLCASSAPGTSGGKFFGPGTRLTVL.

The chain combines TRBV4-3 with TRBJ1-1, with a weak D call TRBD1 (6 bases). V was clipped by 2 bases and J by 1 base, with 8 bases between them. There are 14 residues in the CDR3. Germline values: CDR1 LGHNA, CDR2 YSLEER. The DNA for the CDR3 is TGCGCCAGCAGCCAAACGACAGGGAACACTGAAGCTTTCTTT. Protein sequence: CASSQTTGNTEAFF.

This sequence joins TRBV7-2 and TRBJ2-1, with D possibly being TRBD1 (6 bases). The CDR3 extends over 15 amino acids. Trimming removed 1 base from V and 6 bases from J, with 13 bases in between. Germline lookup yields CDR1 SGHTA and CDR2 FQGNSA. This chain's CDR3 is CASSLVSRQVNEQFF. DNA of the CDR3: TGTGCCAGCAGCTTAGTATCTCGACAGGTCAATGAGCAGTTCTTC.

The rearrangement joins TRBV6-6 to TRBJ2-6; no firm D call. With 1 base removed from V and 0 bases from J, the gap between germline ends came to 7 bases. The CDR3 has 16 residues. CDR1 and CDR2 (germline): MNHNY, SVGAGI (reference sequence). The CDR3 protein is CASSYFPDSGANVLTF. Here the CDR3 DNA reads TGTGCCAGCAGTTACTTCCCGGACTCTGGGGCCAACGTCCTGACTTTC.

This clone was counted only a few times. The chain has TRBV29-1 and TRBJ1-2; a possible D gene is TRBD1 (5 bases). V lost 4 bases and J lost 8, with 14 bases in between. Germline V gene data show CDR1 as SQVTM and CDR2 as ANQGSEA. The CDR3 is made up of 12 amino acids. CDR3 amino acids: CSVASAGKGYTF. CDR3 in DNA: TGCAGCGTTGCGTCGGCAGGGAAGGGCTACACCTTC.

The chain is built from TRBV6-1 and TRBJ2-3; the D gene is possibly TRBD1 (6 bases). The V gene lost 6 bases and the J gene lost 4 bases, with 11 bases spanning the gap. The germline V gene encodes CDR1 MNHNS and CDR2 SASEGT. The CDR3 is 13 residues long. The CDR3 protein is CASRDRLSDTQYF. The CDR3 coding sequence is TGTGCCAGCAGAGACAGGCTCTCAGATACGCAGTATTTT.

The genes are TRBV29-1 and TRBJ2-1, with D unclear. The CDR3 covers 12 residues. Germline CDR1 reads SQVTM; CDR2 reads ANQGSEA. V lost 4 bases and J lost 6, with 10 bases in between. Here the CDR3 DNA reads TGCAGCGTTGTAGAAGGGTCCAATGAGCAGTTCTTC. Translation: CSVVEGSNEQFF.

There are a few counts of this clone. The rearrangement uses TRBV7-6 and TRBJ2-3; 7 nucleotides align to TRBD2. The ends lost 2 bases at V and 8 bases at J; junction bases unmatched: 1. CDR1 is SGHVS, CDR2 FNYEAQ, per germline. This CDR3 comprises 12 residues. In DNA, the CDR3 is TGTGCCAGCAGCTTAATAGCGGGTACGCAGTATTTT. As protein: CASSLIAGTQYF.

This clone appeared a few times. The chain couples TRBV9 to TRBJ2-3, with D uncertain. This CDR3 spans 14 amino acids. The V gene's germline CDR1 is SGDLS and CDR2 YYNGEE. Deletions cut 4 bases from V and 5 bases from J, with 14 bases between. CDR3 amino acids: CASSPRTGVDTQYF. For the CDR3, the DNA is TGTGCCAGCAGCCCACGGACCGGTGTAGATACGCAGTATTTT.

This clone was seen only a few times. J is TRBJ2-1 and V is TRBV5-1; 8 positions match TRBD1. The CDR3 contains 12 residues. Germline V gene sequence: CDR1 SGHRS, CDR2 YFSETQ. Losses at the gene ends were 9 bases for V and 5 bases for J; bases not matched to a gene: 4. Written as DNA, the CDR3 is TGCGCCATCCGGACAGGGAACAATGAGCAGTTCTTC. Its protein is CAIRTGNNEQFF.

This clone was observed a single time. This chain uses TRBV27 with TRBJ2-4; perhaps TRBD2 as D (5 bases). Between the trimmed V and J ends, which lost 7 bases and 0 bases, there was a span of 13 bases. This CDR3 contains 15 residues. Germline-derived CDR1 and CDR2 are MNHEY and SMNVEV (reference sequence). The CDR3 sequence is CASMSSGVAKNIQYF. CDR3 nucleotide sequence: TGTGCCAGCATGTCCTCCGGGGTAGCCAAAAACATTCAGTACTTC.

CDR3: CASSLAVRSSTYTDTQYF. CDR3 sequence (DNA): TGTGCCAGCAGCTTGGCAGTCCGGAGTAGCACGTACACAGATACGCAGTATTTT. J is TRBJ2-3 and V is TRBV5-6, with no clear D. Germline CDR1 and CDR2: SGHDT and YYEEEE. The CDR3 consists of 18 residues. Between the trimmed V and J ends, which lost 0 bases and 2 bases, there was a span of 19 bases.

This chain uses TRBV14 with TRBJ2-1; D gene unclear. Germline lookup yields CDR1 SGHDN and CDR2 FVKESK. The CDR3 is made up of 14 amino acids. V was trimmed by 2 bases and J by 6 bases, leaving 11 bases between them. As DNA, the CDR3 is TGTGCCAGCAGCCAATCTCTCAGGATCAATGAGCAGTTCTTC. Translation gives CASSQSLRINEQFF. Using reference TRBV14 and TRBJ2-1 for the parts outside the CDR3, the full variable domain is EAGVTQFPSHSVIEKGQTVTLRCDPISGHDNLYWYRRVMGKEIKFLLHFVKESKQDESGMPNNRFLAERTGGTYSTLKVQPAELEDSGVYFCASSQSLRINEQFFGPGTRLTVL.

This chain connects TRBV5-1 to TRBJ1-1; TRBD1 is a possible D gene (5 bases). This CDR3 comprises 16 residues. With 6 bases removed from V and 1 base from J, the gap between germline ends came to 19 bases. The V gene's germline CDR1 is SGHRS and CDR2 YFSETQ. CDR3 amino acids: CASNSGLLPGNTEAFF. The CDR3 DNA sequence: TGCGCCAGCAACTCGGGGCTTCTGCCGGGGAACACTGAAGCTTTCTTT.

V and J are TRBV29-1 and TRBJ1-2; possible D gene TRBD1, 5 bases. Germline loops: CDR1 SQVTM, CDR2 ANQGSEA. V shed 4 bases and J shed 8 bases, with 11 bases lying between them. CDR3 length equals 11 residues. CDR3 sequence: CSVAGGNGYTF. CDR3 nucleotide sequence: TGCAGCGTTGCTGGGGGTAACGGCTACACCTTC.

V gene TRBV10-3 combines with J gene TRBJ1-2; D is unresolved. CDR3 length: 12 amino acids. V lost 2 bases and J lost 7, with 8 bases in between. The V gene's germline CDR1 is ENHRY and CDR2 SYGVKD. CDR3: CAISETRGGYTF. As DNA, the CDR3 is TGTGCCATCAGTGAGACGCGAGGTGGCTACACCTTC.

The gene calls are TRBV25-1 and TRBJ2-2; a weak D match, TRBD2 (5 bases). The germline CDR1 and CDR2 sequences are MGHDK and SYGVNS. V gave up 6 bases and J gave up 5 bases, with 7 bases separating them. The CDR3 is made up of 12 amino acids. This CDR3 is CASRRGTGELFF. DNA for the CDR3: TGTGCCAGCAGACGGGGAACCGGGGAGCTGTTTTTT.

This sequence joins TRBV9 and TRBJ1-2; maybe TRBD1 (6 bases). The germline V gene has CDR1 SGDLS and CDR2 YYNGEE. This CDR3 region has 15 residues. V was cut by 0 bases and J by 7 bases, with 16 bases left in between. CDR3 DNA: TGTGCCAGCAGCGTAGTGGAAGGGGGAATCGGTGGCTACACCTTC. It yields the protein CASSVVEGGIGGYTF. The full variable domain, with the rest looked up from reference TRBV9 and TRBJ1-2, is DSGVTQTPKHLITATGQRVTLRCSPRSGDLSVYWYQQSLDQGLQFLIQYYNGEERAKGNILERFSAQQFPDLHSELNLSSLELGDSALYFCASSVVEGGIGGYTFGSGTRLTVV.

V is TRBV5-6 and J is TRBJ1-2; D uncertain. This CDR3 has 15 residues. Trimming stripped 0 bases from V and 8 bases from J, with 17 bases between. From germline, CDR1 is SGHDT and CDR2 YYEEEE. This CDR3 is CASSLGWRDLDGYTF. The CDR3 nucleotides are TGTGCCAGCAGCTTGGGGTGGCGGGATTTGGACGGCTACACCTTC.

This clone was observed a handful of times. The chain combines TRBV19 with TRBJ1-6; a weak D match, TRBD1 (6 bases). The ends were cut back, 10 bases at V and 5 bases at J, with 15 bases in the middle. Germline CDR1 is LNHDA and CDR2 is SQIVND (reference sequence). The CDR3 is made up of 14 amino acids. The chain's CDR3 is CATGTGQNNSPLHF. The DNA of the CDR3 is TGTGCCACCGGAACAGGACAGAATAATTCACCCCTCCACTTT.

The J gene is TRBJ2-1, the V gene TRBV5-1; tentative D call: TRBD1 (7 bases). V shed 4 bases and J shed 7 bases, with 15 bases lying between them. The CDR3 has 14 amino acids. Germline loops: CDR1 SGHRS, CDR2 YFSETQ. The DNA for the CDR3 is TGCGCCAGCAGCATCGCAGGGGGGAGGAATGAGCAGTTCTTC. Protein: CASSIAGGRNEQFF.

This clone was observed a few times. This chain joins TRBV30 and TRBJ1-2; 8 nucleotides agree with TRBD1. V shed 4 bases, J shed 2 bases, and the junction held 3 bases outside the gene matches. The CDR3 loop spans 13 amino acids. Germline lookup yields CDR1 GTSNPN and CDR2 SVGIG (reference sequence). CDR3 bases: TGTGCCTGGACAGGGGGCAAGAACTATGGCTACACCTTC. It specifies CAWTGGKNYGYTF.

Comment on this clone: Here the CDR3 omits its conserved ending phenylalanine or tryptophan, so a read error is the likely source. The limits of the CDR3 on the DNA are not certain, so only TCRdb's listed CDR3 is given. The chain combines TRBV5-1 with TRBJ1-2. Germline V lookup: CDR1 SGHRS, CDR2 YFSETQ. Counting both end residues, the CDR3 totals 9 amino acids. CDR3 protein: CASSLIESS.

The chain links TRBV9 to TRBJ1-2; D gene ambiguous. The CDR3 loop spans 13 amino acids. Deletions cut 0 bases from V and 0 bases from J, with 3 bases between. Germline CDR1 and CDR2: SGDLS and YYNGEE. CDR3 sequence: CASSVVTNYGYTF. The CDR3 DNA sequence: TGTGCCAGCAGCGTAGTTACTAACTATGGCTACACCTTC. The full variable domain, its missing parts supplied by reference TRBV9 and TRBJ1-2, is DSGVTQTPKHLITATGQRVTLRCSPRSGDLSVYWYQQSLDQGLQFLIQYYNGEERAKGNILERFSAQQFPDLHSELNLSSLELGDSALYFCASSVVTNYGYTFGSGTRLTVV.

The chain carries TRBV6-1 and TRBJ1-1, with D perhaps matching TRBD1 (6 bases). Germline V gene lookup returns CDR1 MNHNS and CDR2 SASEGT. The CDR3 consists of 15 residues. Trimming stripped 4 bases from V and 6 bases from J, with 18 bases between. CDR3: CASSVAGGAPAEAFF. CDR3 DNA: TGTGCCAGCAGTGTGGCGGGGGGGGCCCCCGCTGAAGCTTTCTTT.

The count of this clone is one. This sample also contains other DNA sequences that code for the same CDR3. V and J are TRBV30 and TRBJ1-2; D remains unclear. V was trimmed by 0 bases and J by 4 bases, leaving 6 bases between them. Germline CDR1 GTSNPN, CDR2 SVGIG (reference sequence). This CDR3 has 12 amino acids. The CDR3 DNA reads as TGTGCCTGGAGTGTACGGGGCTATGGCTACACCTTC. This translates into CAWSVRGYGYTF.

The chain couples TRBV30 to TRBJ1-3; 10 nucleotides line up with TRBD1. The CDR3 has 19 amino acids. Germline CDR1 reads GTSNPN; CDR2 reads SVGIG (reference sequence). The V and J ends lost 3 bases and 0 bases, in that order; junction bases with no gene match: 14. CDR3 sequence (DNA): TGTGCCTGGAGGAGAGACAGGGGGCGCATGGTCTTCTCTGGAAACACCATATATTTT. It translates to CAWRRDRGRMVFSGNTIYF.